Included here is one T cell receptor (beta chain) sequence, with context. Its antigen remains unknown. The library targeted TCRbeta and was prepared with unique molecular identifiers. TCRdb re-called the PCR reads through MiXCR, storing one row per CDR3 protein. The sample records 250,000 to 400,000 distinct CDR3 sequences, about a quarter being singletons. Germline V gives CDR1 MNHEY, CDR2 SVGAGI. J lost 7 bases, V lost 2 bases, and 2 bases had no gene match. CDR3 length: 14 residues. This specimen belongs to a study of T-cell reconstitution after alpha-beta-depleted transplantation in children. General study points: Some patients owed their high day-60 TCRbeta diversity to surviving recipient T cells and thymic progenitors. Newly made T cells mostly supplied T-cell counts and diversity one year after transplant.

This sequence was found in a male patient aged 10-17 years who had a stem cell transplant for acute lymphoblastic leukemia, so the T cells may come from the graft donor. The source material was PBMCs, mostly from graft donor cells, sampled 180 days after TCRalphabeta/CD19-depleted stem cell transplant. J is TRBJ2-2 and V is TRBV6-5; 9 nucleotides match TRBD1. The CDR3 bases are TGTGCCAGCAGTTACACAGGGGGCGGCGGGGAGCTGTTTTTT. Its protein is CASSYTGGGGELFF.